These 12 T cell receptor beta chains came from one sample sequenced in a study of identical twins. MiXCR, applied by TCRdb to the 5' RACE reads, yields one record per CDR3 protein. Seen here are a few hundred thousand distinct CDR3 sequences, about 8.3% observed once, and the top ten hold approximately 3%. The same data also contributed to another study, on yellow fever vaccine responses in identical twins.

The specimen sequenced was CD8+ T cells sorted from blood. The source is a woman aged 18-29 years in good health.

This clonotype has a count of ten or more. The chain joins TRBV6-2 or TRBV6-3 to TRBJ2-2; 10 nucleotides agree with TRBD2. The CDR3 length is 17 residues. Germline-derived CDR1 and CDR2 are MNHEY and SVGEGT. The junction had 9 bases not matched to a gene; V was cut back by 5 bases and J by 3 bases. CDR3 nucleotides: TGTGCCAGCAGTCTCAACTTAGCGGGAGGTCACACCGGGGAGCTGTTTTTT. Its translation is CASSLNLAGGHTGELFF.

Ten or more counts support this clonotype. The gene calls are TRBV12-3 or TRBV12-4 and TRBJ2-7; tentative D call: TRBD2 (7 bases). The ends were cut back, 5 bases at V and 3 bases at J, with 14 bases in the middle. The CDR3 has 14 residues. The CDR3 region has the DNA TGTGCCAGCAGTCGGGGGGCAGGGAACTACGAGCAGTACTTC. This codes for CASSRGAGNYEQYF.

This clonotype showed up just a few times. This chain joins TRBV13 and TRBJ2-7; D gene ambiguous. The ends were cut back, 0 bases at V and 11 bases at J, with 11 bases in the middle. The CDR3 sequence is 12 residues long. The germline CDR1 and CDR2 sequences are PRHDT and FYEKMQ (reference sequence). The CDR3 here is CASSLGRKEEYF. The CDR3 region has the DNA TGTGCCAGCAGCTTAGGCAGAAAAGAAGAGTACTTC.

This clonotype was seen more than once but under ten times. The gene calls are TRBV7-6 and TRBJ2-3; 9 bases fit TRBD2. V lost 5 bases, J lost 4 bases, and 10 bases stayed unmatched. CDR3 size: 16 residues. The germline gives CDR1 SGHVS, CDR2 FNYEAQ. The chain's CDR3 is CASSPEGAGGSDTQYF. The CDR3 DNA is TGTGCCAGCAGCCCCGAAGGCGCGGGAGGGTCAGATACGCAGTATTTT.

Ten or more counts support this clonotype. The rearrangement joins TRBV28 to TRBJ2-1; D remains ambiguous. V was clipped by 6 bases and J by 3 bases, with 12 bases between them. The CDR3 contains 14 residues. Germline V CDR1 and CDR2: MDHEN, SYDVKM. CDR3 sequence reads: CASSPISSYNEQFF. The CDR3 DNA reads TGTGCCAGCAGCCCAATCTCAAGCTACAATGAGCAGTTCTTC. The full variable domain, in which reference TRBV28 and TRBJ2-1 provide the parts outside the CDR3, is DVKVTQSSRYLVKRTGEKVFLECVQDMDHENMFWYRQDPGLGLRLIYFSYDVKMKEKGDIPEGYSVSREKKERFSLILESASTNQTSMYLCASSPISSYNEQFFGPGTRLTVL.

This clonotype was recorded many times. J is TRBJ2-5 and V is TRBV3-1; D is unclear. This CDR3 contains 15 residues. V was shortened by 4 bases and J by 1 base, with 13 bases between the two germline ends. Germline CDR1 reads LGHDT; CDR2 reads YNNKEL (reference sequence). The CDR3 reads CASSPGSVLQETQYF. CDR3 DNA: TGTGCCAGCAGCCCTGGGTCGGTTCTCCAAGAGACCCAGTACTTC.

This clonotype was seen repeatedly, ten times or more. The rearrangement links TRBV15 to TRBJ2-3, with TRBD2 matching 12 bases. Germline V gene lookup returns CDR1 LNHNV and CDR2 YYDKDF (reference sequence). J gave up 2 bases and V 4 bases, and 4 bases lay outside the gene matches. The CDR3 sequence is 16 residues long. The CDR3 nucleotides are TGTGCCACCAGCACCCTAGCGGGAGGGAACACAGATACGCAGTATTTT. Translation: CATSTLAGGNTDTQYF.

In this sample, this clonotype turned up many times. This chain links TRBV27 with TRBJ2-2; unclear D gene. Trimming removed 5 bases from V and 4 bases from J, with 17 bases in between. The CDR3 has 16 residues. Germline V gene sequence: CDR1 MNHEY, CDR2 SMNVEV (reference sequence). CDR3 coding DNA: TGTGCCAGCAGTCCTTGGAGAGAGACCCCCACCGGGGAGCTGTTTTTT. Amino acid sequence: CASSPWRETPTGELFF.

This clonotype was picked up a small number of times. The rearrangement uses TRBV20-1 and TRBJ2-7; 7 bases fit TRBD1. Trimming at V came to 3 bases and at J to 2 bases, leaving 4 bases not matched to a gene. The germline V gene has CDR1 DFQATT and CDR2 SNEGSKA (reference sequence). The CDR3 runs to 13 residues. CDR3 in DNA: TGCAGTGCTAGGACGACAGGGACCTACGAGCAGTACTTC. Protein: CSARTTGTYEQYF.

This clonotype was picked up many times. As DNA, the CDR3 is TGTGCCAGCAGAAAGACAGTTCACGAGCAGTACTTC. Protein: CASRKTVHEQYF. J is TRBJ2-7 and V is TRBV27; D perhaps matches TRBD1 (5 bases). V lost 6 bases and J 5 bases, leaving 11 bases between the germline ends. CDR1 and CDR2 from the germline V gene are MNHEY and SMNVEV (reference sequence). The CDR3 is 12 residues long.

This chain connects TRBV20-1 to TRBJ2-7; 7 bases line up with TRBD2. With V trimmed by 1 base and J by 4 bases, 7 bases remained unmatched. The CDR3 is 14 amino acids. Germline V gene data show CDR1 as DFQATT and CDR2 as SNEGSKA (reference sequence). In DNA form, the CDR3 reads TGCAGTGCTAGAGCTAGCGGAAAGGATTACGAGCAGTACTTC. Protein sequence: CSARASGKDYEQYF.

This clonotype has more than one count but fewer than ten. A read error may account for a junction end that differs from germline. The chain links TRBV20-1 to TRBJ2-1; the match to TRBD2 covers 10 bases. The germline V gene encodes CDR1 DFQATT and CDR2 SNEGSKA (reference sequence). The CDR3 loop spans 15 amino acids. The CDR3 region is CCASSFGTSVNEQFF. The CDR3 DNA reads as TGCTGTGCTAGTAGCTTTGGGACTAGCGTGAATGAGCAGTTCTTC.